Reported below is one T cell receptor (beta chain). This clonotype was observed at least ten times. The clone's antigen remains unknown. The record has no base qualities; no much larger clone is one base away. The data were taken from a study of early T cells in non-severe SARS-CoV-2 infection (dated by TCRdb to the early 2020s). For the wider study: Because TCR sequencing was done on bulk RNA from unsorted whole blood, the alpha and beta chains could not be paired. The full study reports these points: Matching against VDJdb was skewed toward anti-spike CD8 responses, likely underestimated virus-specific expansions, and missed private and CD4 specificities.

The CDR1 and CDR2 encoded by the germline V gene are SGHTA and FQGNSA. At the junction V is shortened by 5 bases and J by 4 bases, with 10 bases in between. The CDR3 measures 13 amino acids from cysteine to phenylalanine. The kept DNA is CDR3 alone, 39 bases in frame from the first base. Library preparation employed 5' RACE. The listed sequencing device is NextSeq 500. The TCR library protocol attached unique molecular identifiers to individual cDNA molecules to correct for sequencing error and PCR bias. Sequencing covered both TCR alpha and beta chains, and within each sample the abundances of alpha and beta sequences were tightly co-correlated. Regarding the original processing steps: V gene, J gene and CDR3 annotation of TCR sequences was performed with Decombinator V4. Expanded TCRs were defined as changing significantly between any two time points under a Poisson model with p below 0.0001. Abundances of TCRs were expressed as counts per million after normalisation to the total number of TCRs sequenced in each sample. TRAV1-2 paired with TRAJ12, TRAJ20 or TRAJ33 defined MAIT TCRs, while TRAV10 paired with TRAJ18 defined iNKT TCRs. VDJdb, accessed 1 November 2021, was searched for CMV, EBV and SARS-CoV-2 annotated TCRs, excluding TCRs annotated for multiple antigens. In TCRdb, the public reads were trimmed at Q25 with fastp and aligned with MiXCR, with productive beta chains retained. CDR3 protein duplicates are merged, each entry listing the most common genes and DNA. The V and J calls were determined by TCRdb, not by the authors. The table for this sample lists 80,000 or so distinct CDR3 sequences; around 11% of them were counted only once. The ten largest account for 12% of the sample.

This was a case-control study nested in a cohort of healthcare workers in London, UK, who had nasopharyngeal swab PCR tests and blood samples taken every week. Healthcare workers were recruited during the week of the UK lockdown, between 23 and 31 March 2020, and followed weekly for up to roughly 16 weeks. The sample in question was whole blood, obtained at baseline. The TCR comes from an adult who was a healthcare worker with PCR-confirmed SARS-CoV-2 infection or an uninfected control (not recorded which). This receptor chain uses TRBV7-2 and TRBJ2-3; the D gene is unclear. The DNA sequence is given as TGTGCCAGCAGCCTCCAGGTTGCAGATACGCAGTATTTT. It translates to CASSLQVADTQYF.